Below, 27 T cell receptor beta chains from the same sample are listed, as sequenced in a study of glioma-infiltrating T cells after dendritic cell vaccination. Sequencing was performed with immunoSEQ multiplex PCR; in TCRdb, only in-frame clones are kept and a portion is missing. The sample holds some 87,000 clones, about 84% seen once. This material consisted of blood, taken before dendritic cell vaccination. These receptors were obtained from a human donor with glioblastoma.

The chain is built from TRBV30 and TRBJ1-2, with a possible D match to TRBD1 (6 bases). Germline V CDR1 and CDR2: GTSNPN, SVGIG (reference sequence). Trimming took off 0 bases at V and 5 bases at J, with 10 bases between the two ends. The CDR3 runs 13 residues. Written as DNA, the CDR3 is TGTGCCTGGAGTGTTACAGGGAGTTATGGCTACACCTTC. It encodes CAWSVTGSYGYTF.

CDR3 DNA: TGCGCCAGCAGCCCAGCGTTCAGCTCCTACAATGAGCAGTTCTTC. This codes for CASSPAFSSYNEQFF. The chain has TRBV4-3 and TRBJ2-1; D ambiguous. Germline CDR1 is LGHNA and CDR2 is YSLEER. This CDR3 is 15 amino acids long. Deletions cut 4 bases from V and 0 bases from J, with 10 bases between.

The genes are TRBV7-9 and TRBJ1-5; D remains ambiguous. The V gene's germline CDR1 is SEHNR and CDR2 FQNEAQ (reference sequence). V was shortened by 5 bases and J by 5 bases, with 7 bases between the two germline ends. The CDR3 loop spans 12 amino acids. The CDR3 is CASSPTDQPQHF. For the CDR3, the DNA is TGTGCCAGCAGCCCCACGGATCAGCCCCAGCATTTT.

CDR3 sequence reads: CASTGGTDTQYF. CDR3 bases: TGTGCCAGCACGGGGGGCACAGATACGCAGTATTTT. The gene calls are TRBV6-6 and TRBJ2-3, with D possibly TRBD2 on 6 matching bases. Looked up from germline, CDR1 is MNHNY and CDR2 is SVGAGI (reference sequence). The CDR3 contains 12 residues. Trimming pared 7 bases from V and 1 base from J, leaving 6 bases between.

The chain recombines TRBV6-6 with TRBJ1-4; D is perhaps TRBD1 (6 bases). V lost 2 bases, J lost 14 bases, and 12 bases lay in between. Germline V lookup: CDR1 MNHNY, CDR2 SVGAGI (reference sequence). This CDR3 region has 12 residues. The CDR3 sequence is CASSYVGAWLFF. CDR3 DNA sequence: TGTGCCAGCAGTTACGTGGGGGCATGGCTGTTTTTT.

This chain links TRBV10-1 with TRBJ2-7, with a tentative D call TRBD2 (6 bases). The V end was cut by 5 bases, the J end by 5 bases, with 16 bases between. The CDR3 runs to 14 residues. The V gene's germline CDR1 is WNHNN and CDR2 SYGVQD (reference sequence). The CDR3 region is CASSPRDWGDEQYF. CDR3 nucleotide sequence: TGCGCCAGCAGTCCCCGGGACTGGGGCGACGAGCAGTACTTC.

This sequence joins TRBV13 and TRBJ2-1; 8 positions match TRBD2. This CDR3 is built from 18 residues. The trim removed 6 bases at V and 6 bases at J, leaving 19 bases unmatched. From germline, CDR1 is PRHDT and CDR2 FYEKMQ (reference sequence). This chain's CDR3 is CASSFSSLPGLDPNEQFF. The CDR3, as DNA: TGTGCCAGCAGTTTCTCAAGCCTTCCGGGACTAGACCCCAATGAGCAGTTCTTC. Full variable domain (outside the CDR3, taken from reference TRBV13 and TRBJ2-1): AAGVIQSPRHLIKEKRETATLKCYPIPRHDTVYWYQQGPGQDPQFLISFYEKMQSDKGSIPDRFSAQQFSDYHSELNMSSLELGDSALYFCASSFSSLPGLDPNEQFFGPGTRLTVL.

This chain connects TRBV5-1 to TRBJ1-1; D remains unclear. The germline V gene encodes CDR1 SGHRS and CDR2 YFSETQ. The CDR3 spans 14 residues. V was shortened by 0 bases and J by 1 base, with 7 bases between the two germline ends. CDR3 DNA: TGCGCCAGCAGCTTGGAACGGGGGAACACTGAAGCTTTCTTT. Encoded protein: CASSLERGNTEAFF.

Notes on this clone: Other nucleotide sequences in the sample specify the same CDR3. This chain connects TRBV5-1 to TRBJ2-1; no clear D gene. Germline V lookup: CDR1 SGHRS, CDR2 YFSETQ. The length of the CDR3 is 13 residues. The V gene lost 0 bases and the J gene lost 7 bases, with 8 bases spanning the gap. CDR3 in DNA: TGCGCCAGCAGCTTGGCCCCAGGTAATGAGCAGTTCTTC. Its protein is CASSLAPGNEQFF.

The V gene is TRBV7-9, the J gene TRBJ1-1, with D perhaps TRBD1 (6 bases). Germline V gene lookup returns CDR1 SEHNR and CDR2 FQNEAQ (reference sequence). V was trimmed by 5 bases and J by 0 bases, leaving 10 bases between them. The CDR3 spans 14 residues. This CDR3 is CASSPQGLNTEAFF. Written as DNA, the CDR3 is TGTGCCAGCAGCCCACAGGGTCTGAACACTGAAGCTTTCTTT. Looking up the rest from reference TRBV7-9 and TRBJ1-1 gives the full variable domain: DTGVSQNPRHKITKRGQNVTFRCDPISEHNRLYWYRQTLGQGPEFLTYFQNEAQLEKSRLLSDRFSAERPKGSFSTLEIQRTEQGDSAMYLCASSPQGLNTEAFFGQGTRLTVV.

V and J are TRBV19 and TRBJ2-4, with 7 bases that match TRBD2. The CDR3 covers 17 residues. Trimming at V came to 4 bases and at J to 8 bases, leaving 17 bases not matched to a gene. Germline values: CDR1 LNHDA, CDR2 SQIVND (reference sequence). CDR3 sequence reads: CASSTPLAGDSGDIQYF. In DNA form, the CDR3 reads TGTGCCAGTAGTACCCCGTTGGCGGGAGACTCGGGAGACATTCAGTACTTC.

The chain combines TRBV19 with TRBJ1-2; D is perhaps TRBD1 (6 bases). Looked up from germline, CDR1 is LNHDA and CDR2 is SQIVND (reference sequence). V shed 6 bases and J shed 8 bases, with 13 bases lying between them. The CDR3 loop spans 12 amino acids. Here the CDR3 reads CASSYRDGGYTF. Written as DNA, the CDR3 is TGTGCCAGTAGCTACAGGGATGGAGGCTACACCTTC.

This clone was counted a single time. CDR3 nucleotide sequence: TGCAGTGCCAACCCGGGGGATAAAGCTTTCTTT. It codes for CSANPGDKAFF. The chain is built from TRBV20-1 and TRBJ1-1, with a possible D match to TRBD1 (5 bases). The V gene lost 6 bases and the J gene lost 9 bases, with 14 bases spanning the gap. The germline gives CDR1 DFQATT, CDR2 SNEGSKA (reference sequence). This CDR3 has 11 amino acids.

This clone was detected a few times. The CDR3: CASSGDWQETQYF. Here the CDR3 DNA reads TGCGCCAGCAGCGGGGACTGGCAAGAGACCCAGTACTTC. The chain combines TRBV5-1 with TRBJ2-5; perhaps TRBD2 as D (6 bases). V dropped 4 bases and J dropped 2 bases, with 9 bases sitting between them. Germline V gene data show CDR1 as SGHRS and CDR2 as YFSETQ. The CDR3 has 13 amino acids.

The chain couples TRBV15 to TRBJ2-5; maybe TRBD1 (7 bases). Trimming took off 0 bases at V and 5 bases at J, with 10 bases between the two ends. Germline V gene data show CDR1 as LNHNV and CDR2 as YYDKDF (reference sequence). The CDR3 contains 14 residues. The CDR3 coding sequence is TGTGCCACCAGCAGAGATCCAGGGGGGGAGACCCAGTACTTC. It encodes CATSRDPGGETQYF.

The chain carries TRBV6-5 and TRBJ1-2; 7 nucleotides agree with TRBD1. Germline lookup yields CDR1 MNHEY and CDR2 SVGAGI. V lost 0 bases and J lost 2; bases outside the gene matches: 3. The CDR3 is 15 amino acids. The CDR3 DNA reads TGTGCCAGCAGTTACTCGACAGGGAAGAACTATGGCTACACCTTC. Translating it yields CASSYSTGKNYGYTF.

The CDR3 DNA follows: TGCGCCAGCAGCCAAGGACTCGGGTCGAGCGGGACTCACTACGAGCAGTACTTC. Its protein product is CASSQGLGSSGTHYEQYF. The rearrangement links TRBV4-3 to TRBJ2-7; 7 nucleotides line up with TRBD2. CDR3 length: 18 amino acids. Trimming cost V 1 base and J 3 bases; bases outside gene matches: 15. Per the germline V gene, CDR1 is LGHNA and CDR2 is YSLEER.

The genes are TRBV20-1 and TRBJ2-5; no firm D call. CDR1 is DFQATT and CDR2 is SNEGSKA in the germline V gene (reference sequence). CDR3 length: 11 residues. V shed 3 bases and J shed 6 bases, with 8 bases lying between them. The CDR3 here is CSARSVKTQYF. The CDR3 DNA is TGCAGTGCTAGGTCGGTTAAGACCCAGTACTTC.

The chain combines TRBV28 with TRBJ2-7, with 9 nucleotides matching TRBD1. The trim removed 7 bases at V and 5 bases at J, leaving 6 bases unmatched. The CDR3 totals 13 residues. CDR1 MDHEN and CDR2 SYDVKM come from the germline V gene. The DNA of the CDR3 is TGTGCCAGCAAGCGGACAGGGGAAAACGAGCAGTACTTC. As protein: CASKRTGENEQYF.

This clone was recorded a few times. This chain connects TRBV7-9 to TRBJ1-2; 7 positions match TRBD1. V trimming: 1 base; J trimming: 0 bases; junction bases outside the gene matches: 5. The CDR3 is made up of 16 amino acids. CDR1 and CDR2 (germline): SEHNR, FQNEAQ (reference sequence). The CDR3 is CASSLGGQASNYGYTF. CDR3 bases: TGTGCCAGCAGCTTAGGAGGACAGGCTTCTAACTATGGCTACACCTTC.

The J gene is TRBJ2-7, the V gene TRBV4-1; 9 nucleotides match TRBD1. J gave up 3 bases and V 3 bases, and 3 bases lay outside the gene matches. The CDR3 spans 14 residues. Germline CDR1 and CDR2: MGHRA and YSYEKL. As DNA, the CDR3 is TGCGCCAGCAGCCACGACAGGGGGAGCTACGAGCAGTACTTC. It specifies CASSHDRGSYEQYF.

This chain connects TRBV28 to TRBJ1-2; no reliable D call. This CDR3 comprises 12 residues. V lost 4 bases to trimming and J lost 8 bases, with 11 bases between them. Germline V gives CDR1 MDHEN, CDR2 SYDVKM. The DNA for the CDR3 is TGTGCCAGCAGTTCCCCAGTAACCGGCTACACCTTC. It specifies CASSSPVTGYTF.

This clone was observed a few times. The chain links TRBV6-5 to TRBJ1-3; unclear D gene. From germline, CDR1 is MNHEY and CDR2 SVGAGI. The CDR3 has 14 amino acids. V shed 6 bases and J shed 4 bases, with 13 bases lying between them. The CDR3 coding sequence is TGTGCCAGCAGCCCTGCGCCCCCCGGAAACACCATATATTTT. Its protein is CASSPAPPGNTIYF.

This clone occurred once. The chain combines TRBV4-3 with TRBJ2-1, with a weak D call TRBD2 (6 bases). The CDR3 extends over 17 amino acids. Trimming took off 4 bases at V and 6 bases at J, with 22 bases between the two ends. CDR1 LGHNA and CDR2 YSLEER come from the germline V gene. The CDR3 is CASSRRSGGIGVNEQFF. The DNA for the CDR3 is TGCGCCAGCAGCCGCCGAAGTGGGGGGATAGGGGTCAATGAGCAGTTCTTC.

The rearrangement joins TRBV5-4 to TRBJ1-1; 9 bases match TRBD1. This CDR3 contains 14 residues. Germline V gives CDR1 SGHNT, CDR2 YYREEE (reference sequence). With 2 bases clipped from V and 3 bases from J, the junction kept 2 bases outside the gene matches. The CDR3 bases are TGTGCCAGCAGCTTCCGGGACAGGGACACTGAAGCTTTCTTT. It is translated as CASSFRDRDTEAFF.

The genes are TRBV14 and TRBJ2-5; D remains ambiguous. Trimming took 4 bases from V and 8 from J, leaving 23 bases between them. Germline CDR1 and CDR2: SGHDN and FVKESK. CDR3 length: 16 amino acids. The CDR3: CASSLRSSFPYGTQYF. In nucleotides, the CDR3 is TGTGCCAGCAGCCTAAGGAGCAGCTTTCCCTATGGAACCCAGTACTTC.

The rearrangement links TRBV4-2 to TRBJ2-4, with 9 bases aligning to TRBD2. With 0 bases clipped from V and 5 bases from J, the junction kept 14 bases outside the gene matches. CDR1 LGHNA and CDR2 YNFKEQ come from the germline V gene. The CDR3 covers 19 residues. This CDR3 reads CASSQESGRSRNRENIQYF. The CDR3 nucleotides are TGTGCCAGCAGCCAAGAAAGCGGGAGGTCCCGAAACCGCGAAAACATTCAGTACTTC.